The T cell receptor (beta chain) under discussion was sequenced for a study of blood T cell repertoires in COVID-19. Study overall: Whether acute or convalescent, the COVID-19 samples came from the United States, Italy and Spain. Nucleic acid was either cDNA or gDNA, and it came from T cells, B-cell-depleted T cells, or PBMCs.

The CDR3 totals 15 residues. V was trimmed by 5 bases and J by 0 bases, leaving 11 bases between them. CDR1 and CDR2 from the germline V gene are SGHVS and FQNEAQ. Source study methods: The authors estimated nucleated cell counts from reference gene primer amplification. Clones were sequenced by immunoSEQ multiplex PCR, and TCRdb holds only the in-frame ones, with some missing. V, J and clone size reflect that table, while D and trimming were determined from the DNA. The top ten hold about 18% of the sample, which has 150,000 or so clones, more than 90% seen once. The receptor was derived from a man in his sixties with active or convalescent COVID-19. Input material: peripheral blood. The gene calls are TRBV7-8 and TRBJ1-3, with D perhaps TRBD1 (5 bases). DNA of the CDR3: TGTGCCAGCAGCGTAAGACAGAGCTCTGGAAACACCATATATTTT. Translating gives CASSVRQSSGNTIYF.